This paragraph covers one T cell receptor beta chain sequence. The germline CDR1 and CDR2 sequences are LGHDT and YNNKEL (reference sequence). Unmatched junction bases numbered 6, after V lost 0 bases and J lost 11 bases. This CDR3 has 15 residues. This sample stems from a study of blood T cell repertoires in COVID-19. Assay: immunoSEQ multiplex PCR; the TCRdb copy retains only in-frame clones and omits some. Here the sample spans around 150,000 clones, about 75% being singletons. Participants were aged roughly 18 to 89 years, lived in some 23 US areas, and enrolled virtually. The TCR comes from a woman in her forties or fifties who had recovered from COVID-19. The sample consisted of PBMCs or T cells enriched from blood (not recorded which). The chain uses TRBV3-1 (or the pseudogene TRBV3-2) and TRBJ2-7; 14 nucleotides agree with TRBD2. The CDR3 sequence: CASSQDRLAGGREYF. In nucleotides, the CDR3 is TGTGCCAGCAGCCAAGATCGACTAGCGGGGGGGCGAGAGTACTTC.